This T cell receptor (beta chain) was observed in a study of Ad26.COV2.S vaccination and SARS-CoV-2 variants (dated by TCRdb to the early 2020s). About the investigation overall: Vaccine-arm donors came from COV1001, a multicentre, randomized, double-blind, placebo-controlled phase I-IIa trial of Ad26.COV2.S in healthy adults. Dosing of Ad26.COV2.S was intramuscular, at either 5x10^10 or 1x10^11 viral particles, delivered as one shot or as two shots spaced 56 days apart. Trial participants were randomized into five groups of five, in which low-dose or high-dose Ad26.COV2.S was given once or twice, or placebo was given on both occasions. A total of 32 samples were included in the TCR-sequenced set, comprising about 20 Ad26.COV2.S vaccine recipients, 5 placebo recipients and 8 SARS-CoV-2 convalescent individuals. TCRbeta repertoire sequencing was used to assess the specificity and breadth of SARS-CoV-2-reactive T cell receptors after Ad26.COV2.S vaccination. Investigators did not know the trial group allocation while performing experiments and assessing outcomes.

Broader findings and caveats from the paper: After vaccination, substantial breadth of spike-specific CD8+ and CD4+ T cell responses was reported. It was noted by the authors that total T cell responses may have been underestimated by the TCR breadth and depth analyses. Compared with placebo recipients, Ad26.COV2.S recipients showed higher spike-specific TCR breadth (P = 0.0014). Non-spike TCR breadth was comparable between vaccine and placebo recipients, consistent with the vaccine containing only spike. The study lacked the statistical power to compare responses across vaccine doses or regimens.

In the germline V gene (reference sequence), CDR1 corresponds to MNHEY and CDR2 to SMNVEV. Including cysteine and phenylalanine, the CDR3 has 13 amino acids. The CDR3 DNA has 39 bases and is translated from base 1. V and J lose 4 bases and 6 bases, and a span of 9 bases separates them. The immunoSEQ Assay was the method used to sequence TCRbeta CDR3 regions. After extraction, genomic DNA underwent amplification by bias-controlled multiplex PCR, followed by high-throughput sequencing. The authors' analysis ran thus. To quantify the absolute abundance of every unique TCRbeta CDR3 region, sequences were collapsed and filtered. T cell fraction was estimated by normalization of TCRbeta template counts to usable DNA, with usable DNA being measured through amplification of reference genes present in all nucleated cells. Repertoire TCRs were annotated as SARS-CoV-2-specific when V gene, CDR3 amino acid sequence and J gene were exactly matched to a known reactive TCR set. The reference SARS-CoV-2 TCR set came from MIRA and was filtered for enrichment in COVID-19-positive ImmuneCODE repertoires, removing public or cross-reactive TCRs. Based on the MIRA antigens, annotated TCRs were further analysed at the level of specific ORF or position within ORF. Breadth was defined as annotated unique rearrangements over total unique productive rearrangements; depth was the summed frequency of those rearrangements. TCR breadth was compared between groups using two-sided Wilcoxon rank-sum tests. The table was pulled from immuneACCESS by TCRdb, which kept in-frame rearrangements only. Such tables lose some clones; where checked, under half of the loss comes from unresolved V genes, and the rest has no known cause. Clone size and V and J calls were adopted from that table, with D and trimming inferred from the DNA. In this sample the table shows some 370,000 clones, roughly four fifths of which occur a single time. Around 7.3% of the sample goes to the ten largest clones.

The label giving this sample's treatment or condition can be read as: approximately 18 received Ad26.COV2.S at low or high dose, single or two shots; several received placebo; per-sample allocation not given. For vaccine and placebo recipients, the sequenced repertoires came from samples collected on day 63 after the first injection. Cohort 1b enrolled 25 or so adults aged 18-55 years at a single site in Boston, USA, between 29 July and 7 August 2020. Ad26.COV2.S consisted of a replication-incompetent adenovirus type 26 vector by which a prefusion-stabilized SARS-CoV-2 spike protein from the original Wuhan strain was expressed. This clone appeared a few times. The antigen this receptor binds is unknown. No clone much larger than this one lies a single base away; base qualities are absent.

The rearranged chain carries TRBV27 and TRBJ2-2; no D gene is confidently identified. This material consisted of peripheral blood, taken in a trial of Ad26.COV2.S vaccine versus placebo. The sequence came from a person aged 18-65 years who received the Ad26.COV2.S COVID-19 vaccine or a placebo. The CDR3 region has the sequence CASSSVGAGELFF. The DNA sequence is given as TGTGCCAGCAGTTCCGTGGGCGCCGGGGAGCTGTTTTTT.